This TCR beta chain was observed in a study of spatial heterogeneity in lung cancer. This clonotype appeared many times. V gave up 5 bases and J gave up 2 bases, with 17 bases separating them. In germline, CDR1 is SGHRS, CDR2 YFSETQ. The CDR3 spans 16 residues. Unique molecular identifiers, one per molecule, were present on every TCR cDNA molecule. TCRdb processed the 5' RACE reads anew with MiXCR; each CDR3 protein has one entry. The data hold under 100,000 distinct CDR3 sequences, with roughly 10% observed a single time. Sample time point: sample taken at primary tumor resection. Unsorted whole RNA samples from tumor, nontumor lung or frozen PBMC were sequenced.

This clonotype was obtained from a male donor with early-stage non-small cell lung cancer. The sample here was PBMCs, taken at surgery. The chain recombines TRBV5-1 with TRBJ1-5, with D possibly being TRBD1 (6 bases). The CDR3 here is CASRPTPGAGNQPQHF. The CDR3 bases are TGCGCCAGCAGACCAACCCCAGGGGCGGGCAATCAGCCCCAGCATTTT.